These 20 T cell receptor beta chains were sequenced from one sample in a study of shared clonotypes between healthy human individuals. Clones were sequenced by immunoSEQ multiplex PCR, and TCRdb holds only the in-frame ones, with some missing. The table lists roughly 1,500,000 clones, approximately 98.5% of them singletons. The sample consisted of naive CD4+ T cells sorted from blood. The sample's subset: CD45RA+ positively selected. These receptors originate from a man younger than 40 in good health.

V gene TRBV5-4 combines with J gene TRBJ1-4; TRBD1 matches at 8 bases. Germline trimming cut 3 bases from V and 10 bases from J; bases unmatched to any gene: 20. Germline CDR1 is SGHNT and CDR2 is YYREEE (reference sequence). The CDR3 consists of 18 residues. The CDR3 loop reads CASSSPGTGPSGSRKLFF. The CDR3 DNA follows: TGTGCCAGCAGCTCACCGGGGACAGGCCCCAGCGGATCGCGAAAACTGTTTTTT.

The gene calls are TRBV10-3 and TRBJ2-5, with D possibly TRBD2 on 6 matching bases. V was trimmed by 6 bases and J by 4 bases, leaving 12 bases between them. This CDR3 is built from 13 residues. Germline V gene lookup returns CDR1 ENHRY and CDR2 SYGVKD. The CDR3 nucleotides read TGTGCCATCAGACGGGGACTTTTAGAGACCCAGTACTTC. Translating it yields CAIRRGLLETQYF.

This chain uses TRBV19 with TRBJ2-7; 8 bases line up with TRBD2. V shed 6 bases, J shed 2 bases, and the junction held 12 bases outside the gene matches. CDR1 and CDR2 (germline): LNHDA, SQIVND (reference sequence). The CDR3 loop spans 16 amino acids. CDR3 sequence: CASRPIGSGNTYEQYF. CDR3 nucleotide sequence: TGTGCCAGTAGGCCAATCGGTAGCGGGAACACCTACGAGCAGTACTTC.

The genes are TRBV7-6 and TRBJ1-1; 7 nucleotides agree with TRBD1. The germline V gene encodes CDR1 SGHVS and CDR2 FNYEAQ. J lost 4 bases, V lost 5 bases, and 7 bases had no gene match. The CDR3 covers 14 residues. The DNA for the CDR3 is TGTGCCAGCAGCCATTATCGGGACAGCACTGAAGCTTTCTTT. It is translated as CASSHYRDSTEAFF.

The chain recombines TRBV18 with TRBJ2-7, with TRBD1 as a possible D gene (6 bases). There are 14 residues in the CDR3. The germline V gene encodes CDR1 KGHSH and CDR2 LQKENI. Trimming removed 3 bases from V and 1 base from J, with 10 bases in between. CDR3: CASSPYRDSYEQYF. For the CDR3, the DNA is TGTGCCAGCTCACCTTACAGGGATTCCTACGAGCAGTACTTC.

The gene calls are TRBV18 and TRBJ2-7; perhaps TRBD1 as D (5 bases). The CDR3 spans 15 residues. Germline loops: CDR1 KGHSH, CDR2 LQKENI. With 1 base removed from V and 0 bases from J, the gap between germline ends came to 10 bases. The CDR3 reads CASSPQRTSSYEQYF. The CDR3 DNA follows: TGTGCCAGCTCACCACAAAGGACAAGCTCCTACGAGCAGTACTTC.

The chain carries TRBV28 and TRBJ1-2, with D uncertain. Trimming took 2 bases from V and 6 from J, leaving 13 bases between them. The germline V gene encodes CDR1 MDHEN and CDR2 SYDVKM. The CDR3 sequence is 14 residues long. The CDR3 loop reads CASSLLSYTNGYTF. The CDR3 coding sequence is TGTGCCAGCAGTTTACTCTCTTACACGAATGGCTACACCTTC.

The chain couples TRBV28 to TRBJ1-2; D gene unclear. Germline CDR1 is MDHEN and CDR2 is SYDVKM. The CDR3 consists of 13 residues. Trimming stripped 6 bases from V and 6 bases from J, with 14 bases between. CDR3 region: CASSRLHPNGYTF. CDR3 nucleotide sequence: TGTGCCAGCAGCCGACTGCACCCCAATGGCTACACCTTC.

The chain uses TRBV7-9 and TRBJ2-1, with D possibly TRBD2 on 5 matching bases. Germline loops: CDR1 SEHNR, CDR2 FQNEAQ (reference sequence). CDR3 length: 16 amino acids. Trimming pared 5 bases from V and 3 bases from J, leaving 17 bases between. As DNA, the CDR3 is TGTGCCAGCAGCACCCGACGGGGTCCGGTCTACAATGAGCAGTTCTTC. It codes for CASSTRRGPVYNEQFF.

The gene calls are TRBV2 and TRBJ2-1, with TRBD1 matching 11 bases. CDR1 is SNHLY and CDR2 is FYNNEI in the germline V gene. The CDR3 sequence is 17 residues long. Trimming took 6 bases from V and 6 from J; bases not matched to a gene: 13. DNA for the CDR3: TGTGCCAGCAGACCGGACAGGGGGCAAGTGTGGGGCAATGAGCAGTTCTTC. Amino acid sequence: CASRPDRGQVWGNEQFF.

J is TRBJ2-7 and V is TRBV2, with TRBD2 as a possible D gene (6 bases). The length of the CDR3 is 13 residues. Germline V lookup: CDR1 SNHLY, CDR2 FYNNEI. V was cut by 11 bases and J by 1 base, with 15 bases left in between. CDR3 sequence: CAGRDWRSYEQYF. DNA for the CDR3: TGTGCCGGACGGGACTGGAGATCCTACGAGCAGTACTTC.

This clone was counted a single time. V and J are TRBV5-4 and TRBJ2-7; tentative D call: TRBD1 (6 bases). Trimming left V 4 bases short and J 6 bases short, with 14 bases between. This CDR3 has 13 residues. Germline values: CDR1 SGHNT, CDR2 YYREEE (reference sequence). In nucleotides, the CDR3 is TGTGCCAGCAGCCAGGGGCCCGTGAGCGAGCAGTACTTC. Translated, it gives CASSQGPVSEQYF.

A few counts support this clone. Other DNA sequences in the sample encode the same CDR3. This rearrangement joins TRBV5-1 to TRBJ2-3; D remains ambiguous. This CDR3 has 12 amino acids. Germline V gene lookup returns CDR1 SGHRS and CDR2 YFSETQ. V lost 0 bases and J lost 5, with 4 bases in between. The CDR3 protein is CASSLELDTQYF. DNA for the CDR3: TGCGCCAGCAGCTTGGAGCTAGATACGCAGTATTTT.

The sample holds one count of this clone. Other nucleotide sequences in the sample specify the same CDR3. The chain recombines TRBV28 with TRBJ1-5; a possible D gene is TRBD1 (5 bases). The CDR3 spans 14 residues. Germline CDR1 is MDHEN and CDR2 is SYDVKM. The V end lost 1 base, the J end lost 4 bases, and 8 bases lay between the germline ends. CDR3 sequence: CASSLSGGNQPQHF. For the CDR3, the DNA is TGTGCCAGCAGTTTATCGGGGGGGAATCAGCCCCAGCATTTT.

As to this clone: Within the sample, other DNA sequences also encode this same CDR3. The chain joins TRBV9 to TRBJ2-3; D gene unclear. V was clipped by 0 bases and J by 0 bases, with 5 bases between them. This CDR3 comprises 14 residues. CDR1 is SGDLS and CDR2 is YYNGEE in the germline V gene. CDR3 coding DNA: TGTGCCAGCAGCGTAGAAACTAGCACAGATACGCAGTATTTT. Encoded protein: CASSVETSTDTQYF.

With respect to this clone: The sample carries other DNA sequences with the same CDR3. This chain connects TRBV18 to TRBJ1-4; 7 positions match TRBD1. V dropped 3 bases and J dropped 0; count of bases not matched to a gene: 4. CDR1 and CDR2 (germline): KGHSH, LQKENI. The CDR3 consists of 16 residues. The CDR3 sequence: CASSPGQIATNEKLFF. CDR3 bases: TGTGCCAGCTCACCGGGACAGATTGCAACTAATGAAAAACTGTTTTTT.

The chain links TRBV6-4 to TRBJ2-3, with 10 bases lining up with TRBD2. The CDR3 covers 16 residues. CDR1 is MRHNA, CDR2 SNTAGT, per germline. Trimming cost V 5 bases and J 3 bases; bases outside gene matches: 8. CDR3 sequence: CASSRTSGGKTDTQYF. DNA of the CDR3: TGTGCCAGCAGTCGGACTAGCGGCGGAAAGACAGATACGCAGTATTTT.

This clone was observed a single time. The J gene is TRBJ2-7, the V gene TRBV5-1, with a weak D call TRBD1 (6 bases). Germline loops: CDR1 SGHRS, CDR2 YFSETQ. This CDR3 comprises 13 residues. V lost 4 bases and J 2 bases, leaving 10 bases between the germline ends. CDR3 bases: TGCGCCAGCAGCGGCGGACAGACCTACGAGCAGTACTTC. This sequence encodes CASSGGQTYEQYF.

V usage is TRBV9 and J usage is TRBJ1-1; tentative D call: TRBD1 (6 bases). The CDR3 spans 15 residues. In germline, CDR1 is SGDLS, CDR2 YYNGEE. V was pared by 3 bases and J by 2 bases, with 14 bases between. The CDR3 nucleotides read TGTGCCAGCAGCGCAGCAGGGGCCGCCAACACTGAAGCTTTCTTT. As protein: CASSAAGAANTEAFF.

This chain uses TRBV14 with TRBJ2-3; D is possibly TRBD1 or TRBD2 (5 bases each). V was trimmed by 0 bases and J by 3 bases, leaving 13 bases between them. The CDR3 sequence is 16 residues long. CDR1 is SGHDN and CDR2 is FVKESK in the germline V gene. The CDR3 region is CASSQDVVGETDTQYF. The CDR3 DNA is TGTGCCAGCAGCCAAGATGTGGTGGGGGAAACAGATACGCAGTATTTT.